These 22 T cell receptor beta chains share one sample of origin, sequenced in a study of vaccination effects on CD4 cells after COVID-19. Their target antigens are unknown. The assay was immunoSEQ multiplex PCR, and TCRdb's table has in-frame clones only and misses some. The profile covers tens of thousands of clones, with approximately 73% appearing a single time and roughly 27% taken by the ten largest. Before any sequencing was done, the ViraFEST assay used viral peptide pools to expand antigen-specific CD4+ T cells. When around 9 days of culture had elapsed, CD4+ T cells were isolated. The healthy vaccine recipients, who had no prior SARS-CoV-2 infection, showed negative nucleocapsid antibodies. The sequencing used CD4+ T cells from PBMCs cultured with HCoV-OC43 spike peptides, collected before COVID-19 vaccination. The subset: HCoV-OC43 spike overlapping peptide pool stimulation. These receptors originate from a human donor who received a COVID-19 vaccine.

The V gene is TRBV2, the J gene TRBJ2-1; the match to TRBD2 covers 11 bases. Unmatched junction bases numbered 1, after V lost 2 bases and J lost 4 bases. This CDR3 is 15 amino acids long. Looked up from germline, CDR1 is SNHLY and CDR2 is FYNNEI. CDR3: CASSELAGGYNEQFF. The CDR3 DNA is TGTGCCAGCAGTGAACTAGCGGGAGGTTACAATGAGCAGTTCTTC.

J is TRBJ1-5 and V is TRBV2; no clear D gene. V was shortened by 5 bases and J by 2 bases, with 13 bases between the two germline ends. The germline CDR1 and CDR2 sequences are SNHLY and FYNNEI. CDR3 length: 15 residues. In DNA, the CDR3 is TGTGCCAGCAGTCCTACATCGAGAGGCAATCAGCCCCAGCATTTT. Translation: CASSPTSRGNQPQHF.

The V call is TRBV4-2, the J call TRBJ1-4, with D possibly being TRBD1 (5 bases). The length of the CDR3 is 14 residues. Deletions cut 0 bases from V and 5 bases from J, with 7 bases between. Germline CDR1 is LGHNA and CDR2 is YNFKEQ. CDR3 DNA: TGTGCCAGCAGCCAAGAGTCAGGGAATGAAAAACTGTTTTTT. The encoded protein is CASSQESGNEKLFF.

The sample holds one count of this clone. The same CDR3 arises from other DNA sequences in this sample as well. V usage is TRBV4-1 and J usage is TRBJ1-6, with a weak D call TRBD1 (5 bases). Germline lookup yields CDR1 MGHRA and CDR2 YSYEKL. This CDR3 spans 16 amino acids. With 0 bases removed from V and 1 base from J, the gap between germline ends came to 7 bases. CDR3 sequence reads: CASSQDGGSYNSPLHF. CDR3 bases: TGCGCCAGCAGCCAAGACGGGGGGTCCTATAATTCACCCCTCCACTTT.

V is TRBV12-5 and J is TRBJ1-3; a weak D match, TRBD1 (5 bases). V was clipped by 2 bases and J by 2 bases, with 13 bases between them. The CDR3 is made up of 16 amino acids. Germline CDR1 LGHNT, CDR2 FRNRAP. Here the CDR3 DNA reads TGTGCTAGTGGTTTGCTCCAGGGAGTCGCTGGAAACACCATATATTTT. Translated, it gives CASGLLQGVAGNTIYF.

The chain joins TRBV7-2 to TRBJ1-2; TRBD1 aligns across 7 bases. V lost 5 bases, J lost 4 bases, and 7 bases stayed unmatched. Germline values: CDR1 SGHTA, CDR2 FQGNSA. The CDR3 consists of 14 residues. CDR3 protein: CASSPPGQPYGYTF. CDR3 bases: TGTGCCAGCAGCCCGCCGGGACAGCCCTATGGCTACACCTTC. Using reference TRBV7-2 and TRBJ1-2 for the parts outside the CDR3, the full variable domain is GAGVSQSPSNKVTEKGKDVELRCDPISGHTALYWYRQSLGQGLEFLIYFQGNSAPDKSGLPSDRFSAERTGGSVSTLTIQRTQQEDSAVYLCASSPPGQPYGYTFGSGTRLTVV.

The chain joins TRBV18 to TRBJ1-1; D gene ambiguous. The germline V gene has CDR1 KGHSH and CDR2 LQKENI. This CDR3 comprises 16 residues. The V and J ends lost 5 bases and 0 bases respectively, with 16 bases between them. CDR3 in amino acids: CASSNLPQAMNTEAFF. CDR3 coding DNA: TGTGCCAGCTCAAATCTCCCCCAGGCCATGAACACTGAAGCTTTCTTT.

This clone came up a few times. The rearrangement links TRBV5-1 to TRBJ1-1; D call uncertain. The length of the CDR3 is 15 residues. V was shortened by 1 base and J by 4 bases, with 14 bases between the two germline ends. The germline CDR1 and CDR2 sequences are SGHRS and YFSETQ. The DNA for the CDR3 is TGCGCCAGCAGCTTGTCGGGGTTGGAGGGCACTGAAGCTTTCTTT. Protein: CASSLSGLEGTEAFF.

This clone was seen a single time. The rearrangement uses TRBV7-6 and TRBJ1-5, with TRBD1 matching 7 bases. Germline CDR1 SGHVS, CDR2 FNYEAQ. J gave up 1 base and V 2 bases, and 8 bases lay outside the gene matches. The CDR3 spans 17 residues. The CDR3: CASSLRAGQHSNQPQHF. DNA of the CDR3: TGTGCCAGCAGCTTAAGGGCGGGACAGCACAGCAATCAGCCCCAGCATTTT. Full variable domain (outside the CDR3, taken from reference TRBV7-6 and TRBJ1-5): GAGVSQSPRYKVTKRGQDVALRCDPISGHVSLYWYRQALGQGPEFLTYFNYEAQQDKSGLPNDRFSAERPEGSISTLTIQRTEQRDSAMYRCASSLRAGQHSNQPQHFGDGTRLSIL.

CDR3 in DNA: TGTGCCAGCAGCTCTCACCGGAGGGCGGGGACTGAAGCTTTCTTT. It yields the protein CASSSHRRAGTEAFF. The V gene is TRBV7-2, the J gene TRBJ1-1, with D uncertain. This CDR3 has 15 residues. Per germline, CDR1 SGHTA and CDR2 FQGNSA. V was clipped by 4 bases and J by 5 bases, with 17 bases between them.

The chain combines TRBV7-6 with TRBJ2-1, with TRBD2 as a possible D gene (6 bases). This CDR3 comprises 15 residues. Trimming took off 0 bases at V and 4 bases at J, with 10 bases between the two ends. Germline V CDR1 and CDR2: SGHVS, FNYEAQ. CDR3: CASSLALREYNEQFF. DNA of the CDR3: TGTGCCAGCAGCTTAGCGCTACGGGAGTACAATGAGCAGTTCTTC.

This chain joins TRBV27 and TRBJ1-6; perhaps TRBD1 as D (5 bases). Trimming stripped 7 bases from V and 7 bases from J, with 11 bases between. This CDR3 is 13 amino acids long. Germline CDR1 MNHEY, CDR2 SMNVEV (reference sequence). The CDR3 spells CASKGSVNSPLHF. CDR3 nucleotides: TGTGCCAGCAAGGGGAGTGTGAATTCACCCCTCCACTTT.

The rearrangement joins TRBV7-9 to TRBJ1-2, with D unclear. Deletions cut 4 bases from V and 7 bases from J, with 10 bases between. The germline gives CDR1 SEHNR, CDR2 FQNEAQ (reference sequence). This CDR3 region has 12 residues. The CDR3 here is CASSSEPGGYTF. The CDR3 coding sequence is TGTGCCAGCAGCTCAGAACCGGGTGGCTACACCTTC.

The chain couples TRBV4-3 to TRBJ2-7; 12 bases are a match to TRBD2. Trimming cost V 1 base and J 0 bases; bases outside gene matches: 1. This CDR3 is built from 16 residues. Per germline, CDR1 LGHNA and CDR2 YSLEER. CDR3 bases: TGCGCCAGCAGCCAAGGACTAGCGGGGGTCTCCTACGAGCAGTACTTC. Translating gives CASSQGLAGVSYEQYF.

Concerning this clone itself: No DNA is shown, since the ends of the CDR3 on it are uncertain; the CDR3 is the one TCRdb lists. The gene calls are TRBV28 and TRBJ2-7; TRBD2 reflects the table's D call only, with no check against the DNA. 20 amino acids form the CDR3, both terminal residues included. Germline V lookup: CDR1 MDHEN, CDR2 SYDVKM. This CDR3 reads CASSSSTYRRTSGSSYEQYF.

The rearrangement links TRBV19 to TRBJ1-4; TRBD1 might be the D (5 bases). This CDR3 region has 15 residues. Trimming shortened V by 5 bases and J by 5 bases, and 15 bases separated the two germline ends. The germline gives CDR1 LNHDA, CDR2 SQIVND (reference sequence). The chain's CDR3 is CASSPRRGLNEKLFF. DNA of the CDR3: TGTGCCAGTAGTCCCCGGCGGGGACTCAATGAAAAACTGTTTTTT. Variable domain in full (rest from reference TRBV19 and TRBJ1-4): DGGITQSPKYLFRKEGQNVTLSCEQNLNHDAMYWYRQDPGQGLRLIYYSQIVNDFQKGDIAEGYSVSREKKESFPLTVTSAQKNPTAFYLCASSPRRGLNEKLFFGSGTQLSVL.

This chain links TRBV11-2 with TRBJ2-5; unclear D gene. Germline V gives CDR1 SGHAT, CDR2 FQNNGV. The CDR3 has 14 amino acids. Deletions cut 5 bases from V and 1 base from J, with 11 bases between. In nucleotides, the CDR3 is TGTGCCAGCAGCCGACGGACGGTCCAAGAGACCCAGTACTTC. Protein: CASSRRTVQETQYF.

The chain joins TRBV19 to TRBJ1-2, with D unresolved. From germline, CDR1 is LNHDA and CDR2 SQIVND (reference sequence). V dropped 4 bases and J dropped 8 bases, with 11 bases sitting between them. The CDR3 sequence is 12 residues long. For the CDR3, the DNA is TGTGCCAGTAGTACCAGGAGTAGAGGCTACACCTTC. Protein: CASSTRSRGYTF.

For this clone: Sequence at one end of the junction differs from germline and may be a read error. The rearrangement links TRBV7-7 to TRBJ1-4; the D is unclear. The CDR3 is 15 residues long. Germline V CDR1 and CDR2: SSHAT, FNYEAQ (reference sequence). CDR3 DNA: TGTGCTAGCAGCCCCGACGGAACAACTAATGAAAAACTGTTTTTT. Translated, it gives CASSPDGTTNEKLFF.

CDR3 nucleotide sequence: TGTGCCAGCAGCTTAGTGGGGGCTGGGACGGGCGAGCAGTACTTC. Translated: CASSLVGAGTGEQYF. The chain combines TRBV7-8 with TRBJ2-7, with D possibly TRBD1 on 6 matching bases. The CDR3 has 15 residues. V lost 1 base and J 6 bases, leaving 16 bases between the germline ends. The germline gives CDR1 SGHVS, CDR2 FQNEAQ. Supplemented by reference TRBV7-8 and TRBJ2-7, the full variable domain reads GAGVSQSPRYKVAKRGQDVALRCDPISGHVSLFWYQQALGQGPEFLTYFQNEAQLDKSGLPSDRFFAERPEGSVSTLKIQRTQQEDSAVYLCASSLVGAGTGEQYFGPGTRLTVT.

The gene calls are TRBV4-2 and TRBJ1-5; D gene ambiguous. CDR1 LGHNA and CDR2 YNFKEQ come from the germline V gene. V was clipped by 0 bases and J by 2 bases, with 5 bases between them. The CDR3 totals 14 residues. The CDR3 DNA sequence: TGTGCCAGCAGCCAAGAGTTCGGCAATCAGCCCCAGCATTTT. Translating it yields CASSQEFGNQPQHF.

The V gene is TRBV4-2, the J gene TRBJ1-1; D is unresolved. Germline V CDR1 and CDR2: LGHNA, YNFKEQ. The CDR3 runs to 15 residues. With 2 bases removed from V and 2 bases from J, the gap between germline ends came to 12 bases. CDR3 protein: CASSQSGPTNTEAFF. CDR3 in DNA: TGTGCCAGCAGCCAATCCGGGCCTACCAACACTGAAGCTTTCTTT.